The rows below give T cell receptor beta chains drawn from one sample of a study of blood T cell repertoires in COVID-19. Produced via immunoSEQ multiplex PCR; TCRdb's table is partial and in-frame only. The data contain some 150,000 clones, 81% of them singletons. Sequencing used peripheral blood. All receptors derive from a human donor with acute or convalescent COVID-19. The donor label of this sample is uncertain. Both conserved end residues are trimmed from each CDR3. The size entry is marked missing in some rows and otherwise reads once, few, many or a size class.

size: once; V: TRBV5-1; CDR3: ASSSRGANYGELF
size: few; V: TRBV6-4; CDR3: ASSKDISNQPQH
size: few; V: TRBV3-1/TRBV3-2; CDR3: ASSHGGGNQPQH
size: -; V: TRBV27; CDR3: ASSWLQGTGELF
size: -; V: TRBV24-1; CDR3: ATSDRQGLGNQPQH
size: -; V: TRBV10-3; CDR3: ATGQGTSYEQY
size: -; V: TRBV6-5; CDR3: ASHTSGSSYEQY
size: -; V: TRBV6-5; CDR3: ASRRGGELF
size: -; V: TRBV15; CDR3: ATSRELTPGTQY
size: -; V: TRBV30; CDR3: AWSTTGGGYGYT
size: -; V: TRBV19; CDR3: ASSITSGYSGSGNSPLH
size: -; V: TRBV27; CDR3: ASSFSGQGYGYT
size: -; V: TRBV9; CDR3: ASSWTDSNQPQH
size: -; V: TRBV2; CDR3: ASRASEPRGEAF
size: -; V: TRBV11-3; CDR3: ASSLDGDTQY
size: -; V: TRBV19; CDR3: ASSPAGVYGYT
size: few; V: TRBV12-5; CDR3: ASGSTGFNTEAF
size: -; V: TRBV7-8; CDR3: ASSLARQGTYGYT
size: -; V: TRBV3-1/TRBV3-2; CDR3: ASSPRQESYNEQF
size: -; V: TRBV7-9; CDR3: ASSPSGLEGYT
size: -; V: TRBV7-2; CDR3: ASSLSGTGSGANVLT